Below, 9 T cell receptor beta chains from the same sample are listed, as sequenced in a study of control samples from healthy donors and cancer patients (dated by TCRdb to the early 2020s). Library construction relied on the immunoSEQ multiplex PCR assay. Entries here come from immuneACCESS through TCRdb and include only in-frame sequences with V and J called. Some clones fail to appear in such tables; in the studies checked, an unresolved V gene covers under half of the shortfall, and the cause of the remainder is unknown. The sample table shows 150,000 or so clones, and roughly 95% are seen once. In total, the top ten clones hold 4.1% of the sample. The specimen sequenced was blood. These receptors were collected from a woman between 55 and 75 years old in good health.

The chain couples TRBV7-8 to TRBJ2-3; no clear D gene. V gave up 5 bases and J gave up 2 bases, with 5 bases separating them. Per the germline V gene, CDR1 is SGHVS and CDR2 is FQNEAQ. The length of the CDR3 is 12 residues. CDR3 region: CASSTYTDTQYF. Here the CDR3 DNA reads TGTGCCAGCAGCACCTACACAGATACGCAGTATTTT. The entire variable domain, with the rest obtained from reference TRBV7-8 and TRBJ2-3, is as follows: GAGVSQSPRYKVAKRGQDVALRCDPISGHVSLFWYQQALGQGPEFLTYFQNEAQLDKSGLPSDRFFAERPEGSVSTLKIQRTQQEDSAVYLCASSTYTDTQYFGPGTRLTVL.

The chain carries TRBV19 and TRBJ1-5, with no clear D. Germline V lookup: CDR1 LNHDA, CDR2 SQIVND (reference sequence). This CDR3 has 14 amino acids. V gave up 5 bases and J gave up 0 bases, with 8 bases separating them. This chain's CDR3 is CASSSEYSNQPQHF. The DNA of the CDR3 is TGTGCCAGTAGTTCTGAATATAGCAATCAGCCCCAGCATTTT. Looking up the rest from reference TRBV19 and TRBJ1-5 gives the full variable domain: DGGITQSPKYLFRKEGQNVTLSCEQNLNHDAMYWYRQDPGQGLRLIYYSQIVNDFQKGDIAEGYSVSREKKESFPLTVTSAQKNPTAFYLCASSSEYSNQPQHFGDGTRLSIL.

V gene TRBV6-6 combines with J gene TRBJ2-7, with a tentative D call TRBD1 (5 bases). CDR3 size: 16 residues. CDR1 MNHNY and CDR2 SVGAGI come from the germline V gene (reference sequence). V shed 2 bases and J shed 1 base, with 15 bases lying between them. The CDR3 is CASSYGAPGISYEQYF. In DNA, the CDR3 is TGTGCCAGCAGTTACGGCGCCCCAGGGATTTCCTACGAGCAGTACTTC.

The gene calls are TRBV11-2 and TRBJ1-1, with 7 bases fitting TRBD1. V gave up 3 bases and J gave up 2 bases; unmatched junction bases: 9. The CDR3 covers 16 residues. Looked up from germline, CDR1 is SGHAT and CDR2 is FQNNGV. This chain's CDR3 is CASSFTGTDLNTEAFF. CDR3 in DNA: TGTGCCAGCAGCTTTACCGGGACAGATCTCAACACTGAAGCTTTCTTT.

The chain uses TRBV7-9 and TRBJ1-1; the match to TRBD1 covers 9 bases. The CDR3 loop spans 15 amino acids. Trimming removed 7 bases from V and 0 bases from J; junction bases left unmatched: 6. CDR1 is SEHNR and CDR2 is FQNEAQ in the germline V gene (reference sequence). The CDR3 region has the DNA TGTGCCAGCAACCCACAGGGGGCAATGAACACTGAAGCTTTCTTT. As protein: CASNPQGAMNTEAFF.

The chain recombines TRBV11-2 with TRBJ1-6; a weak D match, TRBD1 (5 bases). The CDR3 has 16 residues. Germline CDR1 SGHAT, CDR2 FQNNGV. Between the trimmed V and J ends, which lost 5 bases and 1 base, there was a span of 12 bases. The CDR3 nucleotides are TGTGCCAGCAGCCCCCCCCAGGGTTCCTATAATTCACCCCTCCACTTT. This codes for CASSPPQGSYNSPLHF.

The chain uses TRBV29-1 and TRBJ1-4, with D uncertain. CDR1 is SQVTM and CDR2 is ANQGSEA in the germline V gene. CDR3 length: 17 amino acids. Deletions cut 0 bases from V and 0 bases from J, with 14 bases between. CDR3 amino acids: CSVEDRRGGATNEKLFF. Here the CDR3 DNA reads TGCAGCGTTGAAGACCGACGGGGAGGAGCAACTAATGAAAAACTGTTTTTT.

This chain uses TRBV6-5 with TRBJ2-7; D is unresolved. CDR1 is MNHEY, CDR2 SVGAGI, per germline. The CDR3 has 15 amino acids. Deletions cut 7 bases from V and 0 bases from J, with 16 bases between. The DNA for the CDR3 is TGTGCCAGCACCAAGGGCGGATTGAGCTCCTACGAGCAGTACTTC. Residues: CASTKGGLSSYEQYF.

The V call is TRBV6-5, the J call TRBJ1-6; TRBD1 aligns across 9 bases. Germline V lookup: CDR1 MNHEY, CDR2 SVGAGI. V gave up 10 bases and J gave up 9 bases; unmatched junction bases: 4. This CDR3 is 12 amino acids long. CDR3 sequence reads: CATTGGASPLHF. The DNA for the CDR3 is TGTGCCACAACAGGGGGCGCTTCACCCCTCCACTTT.